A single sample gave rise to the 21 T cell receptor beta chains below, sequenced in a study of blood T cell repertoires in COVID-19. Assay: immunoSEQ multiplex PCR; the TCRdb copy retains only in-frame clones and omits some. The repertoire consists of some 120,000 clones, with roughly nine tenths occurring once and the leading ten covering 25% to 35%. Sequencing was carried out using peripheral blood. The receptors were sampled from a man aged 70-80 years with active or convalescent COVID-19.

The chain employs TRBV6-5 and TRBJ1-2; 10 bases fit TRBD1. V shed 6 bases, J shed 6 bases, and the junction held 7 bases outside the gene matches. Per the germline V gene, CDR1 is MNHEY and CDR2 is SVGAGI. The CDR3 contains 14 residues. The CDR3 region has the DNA TGTGCCAGCAGGGAGACAGGGGGCGCCGATGGCTACACCTTC. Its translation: CASRETGGADGYTF.

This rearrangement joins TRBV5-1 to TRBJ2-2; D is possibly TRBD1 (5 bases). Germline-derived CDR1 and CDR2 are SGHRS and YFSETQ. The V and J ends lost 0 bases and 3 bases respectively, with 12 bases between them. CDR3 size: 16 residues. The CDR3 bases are TGCGCCAGCAGCTTGGGGCTCGGACACTACACCGGGGAGCTGTTTTTT. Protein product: CASSLGLGHYTGELFF.

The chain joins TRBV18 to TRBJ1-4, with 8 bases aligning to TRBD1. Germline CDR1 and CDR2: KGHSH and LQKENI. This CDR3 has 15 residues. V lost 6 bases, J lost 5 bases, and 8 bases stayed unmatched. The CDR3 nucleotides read TGTGCCAGCTCTCCCGGACAGGGTGGGAATGAAAAACTGTTTTTT. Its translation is CASSPGQGGNEKLFF.

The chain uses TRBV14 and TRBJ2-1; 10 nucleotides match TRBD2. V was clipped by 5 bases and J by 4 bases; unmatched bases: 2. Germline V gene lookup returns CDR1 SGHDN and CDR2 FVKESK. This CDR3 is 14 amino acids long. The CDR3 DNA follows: TGTGCCAGCAGCAGGACTAGCGGATACAATGAGCAGTTCTTC. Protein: CASSRTSGYNEQFF.

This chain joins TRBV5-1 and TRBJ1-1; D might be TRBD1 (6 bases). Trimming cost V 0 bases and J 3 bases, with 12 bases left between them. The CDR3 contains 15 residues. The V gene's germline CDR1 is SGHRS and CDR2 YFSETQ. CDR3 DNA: TGCGCCAGCAGCTTGGCCGCAGGGGCGGACACTGAAGCTTTCTTT. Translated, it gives CASSLAAGADTEAFF.

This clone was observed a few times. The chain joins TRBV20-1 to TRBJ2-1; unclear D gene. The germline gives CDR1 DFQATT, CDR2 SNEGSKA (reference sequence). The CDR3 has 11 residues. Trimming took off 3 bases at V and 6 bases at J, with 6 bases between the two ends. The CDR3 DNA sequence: TGCAGTGCTAGTGCCCTCAATGAGCAGTTCTTC. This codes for CSASALNEQFF.

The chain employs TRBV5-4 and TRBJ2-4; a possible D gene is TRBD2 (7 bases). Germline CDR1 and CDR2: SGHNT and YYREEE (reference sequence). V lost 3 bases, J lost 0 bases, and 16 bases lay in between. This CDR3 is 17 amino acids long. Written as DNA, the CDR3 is TGTGCCAGCAGCTCGGCAGGGGAGGGATTAGCCAAAAACATTCAGTACTTC. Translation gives CASSSAGEGLAKNIQYF.

The CDR3 sequence is CASRGGLYEQYF. The CDR3 DNA reads TGTGCCAGCAGGGGAGGACTCTACGAGCAGTACTTC. V gene TRBV7-9 combines with J gene TRBJ2-7, with a weak D call TRBD2 (6 bases). V gave up 6 bases and J gave up 3 bases, with 9 bases separating them. Germline CDR1 is SEHNR and CDR2 is FQNEAQ (reference sequence). The CDR3 has 12 residues. The variable domain in full, with the rest retrieved from reference TRBV7-9 and TRBJ2-7, is DTGVSQNPRHKITKRGQNVTFRCDPISEHNRLYWYRQTLGQGPEFLTYFQNEAQLEKSRLLSDRFSAERPKGSFSTLEIQRTEQGDSAMYLCASRGGLYEQYFGPGTRLTVT.

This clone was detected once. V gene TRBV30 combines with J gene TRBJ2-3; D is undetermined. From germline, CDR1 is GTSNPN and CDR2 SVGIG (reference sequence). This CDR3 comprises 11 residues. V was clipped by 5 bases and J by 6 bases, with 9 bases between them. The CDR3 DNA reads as TGTGCCTGGGGGCCCGCGGATACGCAGTATTTT. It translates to CAWGPADTQYF.

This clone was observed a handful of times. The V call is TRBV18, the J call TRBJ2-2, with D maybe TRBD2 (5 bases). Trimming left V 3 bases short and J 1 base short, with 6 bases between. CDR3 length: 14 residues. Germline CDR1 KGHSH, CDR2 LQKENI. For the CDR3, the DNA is TGTGCCAGCTCACCCCGGGAGAACACCGGGGAGCTGTTTTTT. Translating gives CASSPRENTGELFF.

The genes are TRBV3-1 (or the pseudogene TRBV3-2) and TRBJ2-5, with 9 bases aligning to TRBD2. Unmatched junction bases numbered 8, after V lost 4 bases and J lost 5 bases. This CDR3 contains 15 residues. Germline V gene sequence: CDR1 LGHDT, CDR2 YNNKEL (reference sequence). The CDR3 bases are TGTGCCAGCAGCCCACTAGCGGGTAATCTCGAGACCCAGTACTTC. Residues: CASSPLAGNLETQYF.

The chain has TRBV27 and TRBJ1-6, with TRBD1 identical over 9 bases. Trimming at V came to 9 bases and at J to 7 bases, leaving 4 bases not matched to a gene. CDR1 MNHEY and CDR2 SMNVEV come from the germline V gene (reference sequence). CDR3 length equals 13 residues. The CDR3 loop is CASRTGVNSPLHF. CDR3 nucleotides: TGTGCCAGTAGGACAGGGGTCAATTCACCCCTCCACTTT.

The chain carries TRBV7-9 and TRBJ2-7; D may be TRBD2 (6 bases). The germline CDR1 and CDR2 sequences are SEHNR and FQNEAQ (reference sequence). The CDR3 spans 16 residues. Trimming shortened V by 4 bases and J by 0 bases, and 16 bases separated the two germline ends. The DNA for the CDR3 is TGTGCCAGCAGCTCGGGGGATAGCCAGCTCTCCTACGAGCAGTACTTC. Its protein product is CASSSGDSQLSYEQYF.

The CDR3 DNA is TGTGCCAGCAGGTCGACTAGCGGGGGGCTGGCCGGGGAGCTGTTTTTT. It specifies CASRSTSGGLAGELFF. V gene TRBV28 combines with J gene TRBJ2-2, with 13 bases fitting TRBD2. There are 16 residues in the CDR3. The junction had 7 bases not matched to a gene; V was cut back by 6 bases and J by 6 bases. Germline lookup yields CDR1 MDHEN and CDR2 SYDVKM. The complete variable domain, with remaining parts taken from reference TRBV28 and TRBJ2-2, reads DVKVTQSSRYLVKRTGEKVFLECVQDMDHENMFWYRQDPGLGLRLIYFSYDVKMKEKGDIPEGYSVSREKKERFSLILESASTNQTSMYLCASRSTSGGLAGELFFGEGSRLTVL.

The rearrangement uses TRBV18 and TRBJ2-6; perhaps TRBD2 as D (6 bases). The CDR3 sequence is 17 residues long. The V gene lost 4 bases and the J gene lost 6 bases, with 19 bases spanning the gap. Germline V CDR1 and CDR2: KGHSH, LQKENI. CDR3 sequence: CASSLTGGALVANVLTF. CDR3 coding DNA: TGTGCCAGCTCACTAACTGGAGGGGCTCTGGTGGCCAACGTCCTGACTTTC.

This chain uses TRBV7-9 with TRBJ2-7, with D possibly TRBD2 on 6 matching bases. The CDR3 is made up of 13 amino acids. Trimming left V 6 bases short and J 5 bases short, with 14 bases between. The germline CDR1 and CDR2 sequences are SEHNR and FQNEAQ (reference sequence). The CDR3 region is CASSLEGLNEQYF. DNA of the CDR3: TGTGCCAGCAGTTTGGAGGGGTTAAACGAGCAGTACTTC.

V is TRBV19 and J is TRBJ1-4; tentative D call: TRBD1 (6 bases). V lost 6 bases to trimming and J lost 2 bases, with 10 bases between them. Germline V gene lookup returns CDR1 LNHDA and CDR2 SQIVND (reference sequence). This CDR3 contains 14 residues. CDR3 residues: CASRTRGTNEKLFF. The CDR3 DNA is TGTGCCAGTAGAACCAGGGGCACTAATGAAAAACTGTTTTTT.

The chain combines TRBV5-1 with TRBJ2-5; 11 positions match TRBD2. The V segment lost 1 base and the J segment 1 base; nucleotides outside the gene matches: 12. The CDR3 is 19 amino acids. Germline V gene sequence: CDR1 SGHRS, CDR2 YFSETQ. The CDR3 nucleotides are TGCGCCAGCAGCTTGATAGGTCTAGCGGGAGGTCAACCCCAAGAGACCCAGTACTTC. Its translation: CASSLIGLAGGQPQETQYF. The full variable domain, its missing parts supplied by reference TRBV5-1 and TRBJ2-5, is KAGVTQTPRYLIKTRGQQVTLSCSPISGHRSVSWYQQTPGQGLQFLFEYFSETQRNKGNFPGRFSGRQFSNSRSEMNVSTLELGDSALYLCASSLIGLAGGQPQETQYFGPGTRLLVL.

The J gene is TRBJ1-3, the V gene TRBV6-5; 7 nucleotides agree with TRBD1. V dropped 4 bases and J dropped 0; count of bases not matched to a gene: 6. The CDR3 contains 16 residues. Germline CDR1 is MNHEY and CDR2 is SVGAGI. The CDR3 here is CASSSTGVVSGNTIYF. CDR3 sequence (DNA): TGTGCCAGCAGTTCTACAGGGGTAGTCTCTGGAAACACCATATATTTT.

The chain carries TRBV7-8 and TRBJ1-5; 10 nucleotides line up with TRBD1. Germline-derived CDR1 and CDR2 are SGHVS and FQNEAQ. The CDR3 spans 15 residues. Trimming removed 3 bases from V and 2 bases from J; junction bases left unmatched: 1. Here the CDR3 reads CASSLTGGGNQPQHF. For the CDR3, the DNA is TGTGCCAGCAGCTTGACAGGGGGCGGCAATCAGCCCCAGCATTTT.

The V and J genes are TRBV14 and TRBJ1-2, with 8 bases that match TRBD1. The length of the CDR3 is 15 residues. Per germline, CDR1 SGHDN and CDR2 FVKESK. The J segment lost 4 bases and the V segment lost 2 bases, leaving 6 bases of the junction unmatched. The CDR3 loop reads CASSQPGTGLYGYTF. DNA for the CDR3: TGTGCCAGCAGCCAACCCGGGACAGGTCTCTATGGCTACACCTTC.